Below, 30 T cell receptor beta chains from the same sample are listed, as sequenced in a study of regulatory T cells in long-lasting Graves disease (dated by TCRdb to 2020 to 2023). The time point label on this specimen signifies: newly diagnosed GD, antithyroid drugs for less than 3 months. For both TCR sequencing and RNA sequencing, RNA was extracted from PBMCs in TRIzol. To prepare the library, multiplex PCR was applied. Sequenced using an Illumina HiSeq 4000. To build TCR beta libraries, CDR3 regions were amplified by Arm-PCR using iRepertoire HTBI primers. TCRdb's own reprocessing of the public reads used fastp at Q25 and MiXCR and kept productive beta chains. Each CDR3 protein gets just one entry, which takes the most common genes and DNA from the rows behind it. A total of roughly 380,000 distinct CDR3 sequences appear in this sample, 16% of them only once. Just under 30% of the sample comes from the top ten.

In addition, the sample was reused for a study of T cells in Graves' hyperthyroidism and ophthalmopathy.

Here the sequenced sample was peripheral blood mononuclear cells (PBMCs), taken at new diagnosis, from a patient treated with antithyroid drugs. The receptor set was obtained from a man aged 40-49 years with Graves disease. Donor details come from another sample of the same person, matched by shared clones.

The table lists this clonotype with many counts. As DNA, the CDR3 is TGTGCCAGCTCACCAGGGTCCGGGAGCCCCACAGATACGCAGTATTTT. This gives the protein CASSPGSGSPTDTQYF. V usage is TRBV18 and J usage is TRBJ2-3, with a tentative D call TRBD2 (6 bases). CDR3 size: 16 residues. In germline, CDR1 is KGHSH, CDR2 LQKENI. V was cut by 2 bases and J by 2 bases, with 14 bases left in between.

This clonotype was detected many times. The V gene is TRBV11-3, the J gene TRBJ2-5; TRBD1 aligns across 7 bases. The germline V gene encodes CDR1 SGHNT and CDR2 YENEEA. V shed 5 bases, J shed 9 bases, and the junction held 18 bases outside the gene matches. This CDR3 spans 16 amino acids. The DNA for the CDR3 is TGTGCCAGCAGCCCCATGGCGTACAGGGGCCCGGAGGCCCAGTACTTC. Residues: CASSPMAYRGPEAQYF. Complete variable domain (other parts from reference TRBV11-3 and TRBJ2-5): EAGVVQSPRYKIIEKKQPVAFWCNPISGHNTLYWYLQNLGQGPELLIRYENEEAVDDSQLPKDRFSAERLKGVDSTLKIQPAELGDSAVYLCASSPMAYRGPEAQYFGPGTRLLVL.

This clonotype was recorded at least ten times. V gene TRBV7-2 combines with J gene TRBJ2-3, with TRBD2 matching over 12 bases. V was pared by 4 bases and J by 1 base, with 3 bases of the junction left unmatched. Germline-derived CDR1 and CDR2 are SGHTA and FQGNSA. This CDR3 comprises 16 residues. CDR3 residues: CASSSRLAGGTDTQYF. Written as DNA, the CDR3 is TGTGCCAGCAGCTCCCGACTAGCGGGGGGCACAGATACGCAGTATTTT. Combining the CDR3 with reference TRBV7-2 and TRBJ2-3 gives the whole variable domain GAGVSQSPSNKVTEKGKDVELRCDPISGHTALYWYRQSLGQGLEFLIYFQGNSAPDKSGLPSDRFSAERTGGSVSTLTIQRTQQEDSAVYLCASSSRLAGGTDTQYFGPGTRLTVL.

This clonotype was seen ten or more times. This chain joins TRBV27 and TRBJ2-7; 9 bases are shared with TRBD1. The CDR3 length is 15 residues. The V gene's germline CDR1 is MNHEY and CDR2 SMNVEV (reference sequence). The V segment lost 4 bases and the J segment 3 bases; nucleotides outside the gene matches: 7. CDR3 region: CASSSPGTGYYEQYF. The CDR3 nucleotides are TGTGCCAGCAGTTCTCCCGGGACAGGGTACTACGAGCAGTACTTC.

The genes are TRBV27 and TRBJ2-2, with 9 bases matching TRBD1. The CDR3 contains 18 residues. Germline CDR1 reads MNHEY; CDR2 reads SMNVEV (reference sequence). The ends lost 5 bases at V and 6 bases at J; junction bases unmatched: 16. CDR3 loop: CASSTPRGTGRRAGELFF. Here the CDR3 DNA reads TGTGCCAGCAGTACCCCGCGAGGGACAGGGAGACGTGCCGGGGAGCTGTTTTTT.

The sample holds a few counts of this clonotype. The chain carries TRBV19 and TRBJ2-1; 9 bases align to TRBD2. Looked up from germline, CDR1 is LNHDA and CDR2 is SQIVND (reference sequence). Trimming removed 2 bases from V and 4 bases from J; junction bases left unmatched: 0. This CDR3 has 14 amino acids. The CDR3 DNA sequence: TGTGCCAGTAGTATACTAGCGGGGTACAATGAGCAGTTCTTC. Amino acid sequence: CASSILAGYNEQFF.

The table lists this clonotype with many counts. This chain links TRBV13 with TRBJ2-7; 8 bases line up with TRBD2. The germline V gene has CDR1 PRHDT and CDR2 FYEKMQ (reference sequence). This CDR3 contains 16 residues. Trimming cost V 5 bases and J 5 bases; bases outside gene matches: 14. Here the CDR3 reads CASSRPGGGSPHEQYF. CDR3 sequence (DNA): TGTGCCAGCAGCCGACCTGGCGGGGGGTCCCCCCACGAGCAGTACTTC.

About this clonotype: A far more abundant clone sits one base away, making this likely a read error. CDR3 in amino acids: CASNLGQSTDTQYF. DNA for the CDR3: TGCGCCAGCAACCTGGGACAGAGCACAGATACGCAGTATTTT. The chain uses TRBV5-1 and TRBJ2-4; 7 bases agree with TRBD1. The DNA end is a closer match to TRBJ2-3, so the J assignment may be wrong. Germline V gives CDR1 SGHRS, CDR2 YFSETQ. This CDR3 is 14 amino acids long.

This chain uses TRBV2 with TRBJ2-2; unclear D gene. Deletions cut 8 bases from V and 7 bases from J, with 17 bases between. CDR1 and CDR2 (germline): SNHLY, FYNNEI. The CDR3 contains 14 residues. This CDR3 reads CASGPERTNGELFF. The CDR3 nucleotides read TGTGCCAGCGGCCCTGAACGAACTAACGGGGAGCTGTTTTTT.

The sample holds many counts of this clonotype. The V gene is TRBV28, the J gene TRBJ1-5, with 9 bases fitting TRBD1. CDR3 length: 15 amino acids. Germline V gives CDR1 MDHEN, CDR2 SYDVKM. The V and J ends lost 7 bases and 5 bases, in that order; junction bases with no gene match: 9. CDR3 DNA: TGTGCCAGCAATAAGGACAGGGGAGGGCATCAGCCCCAGCATTTT. Translated, it gives CASNKDRGGHQPQHF.

There are many counts of this clonotype. This CDR3 is CASRAAQPQHF. As DNA, the CDR3 is TGTGCCAGCAGGGCTGCGCAGCCCCAGCATTTT. The rearrangement joins TRBV28 to TRBJ1-5; no clear D gene. CDR1 is MDHEN and CDR2 is SYDVKM in the germline V gene. The CDR3 contains 11 residues. Trimming pared 6 bases from V and 7 bases from J, leaving 7 bases between.

This clonotype was found many times. The V and J genes are TRBV6-1 and TRBJ2-5, with TRBD2 identical over 14 bases. V lost 6 bases, J lost 5 bases, and 2 bases stayed unmatched. There are 14 residues in the CDR3. Germline V gene sequence: CDR1 MNHNS, CDR2 SASEGT. As DNA, the CDR3 is TGTGCCAGCAGGACTAGCGGGGGGGTGGAGACCCAGTACTTC. Translated: CASRTSGGVETQYF.

As regards this clonotype: Sequence at one end of the junction differs from germline and may be a read error. V is TRBV11-2 and J is TRBJ2-5, with D perhaps matching TRBD2 (5 bases). The CDR3 spans 15 residues. Germline CDR1 reads SGHAT; CDR2 reads FQNNGV. The CDR3 reads CASSQEGLVGETQYF. The CDR3 DNA sequence: TGCGCCAGCAGCCAAGAGGGATTAGTAGGGGAGACCCAGTACTTC.

The CDR3 spells CSAGGSYEQYF. DNA of the CDR3: TGCAGCGCCGGGGGCTCCTACGAGCAGTACTTC. The rearrangement joins TRBV20-1 to TRBJ2-7; a weak D match, TRBD2 (6 bases). Germline CDR1 DFQATT, CDR2 SNEGSKA (reference sequence). CDR3 length equals 11 residues.

This clonotype was seen repeatedly, ten times or more. The chain joins TRBV3-1 to TRBJ2-5, with 10 bases that match TRBD2. Germline CDR1 LGHDT, CDR2 YNNKEL (reference sequence). The CDR3 is made up of 16 amino acids. V trimming: 5 bases; J trimming: 1 base; junction bases outside the gene matches: 7. The CDR3: CASSELAGGLQETQYF. As DNA, the CDR3 is TGTGCCAGCAGCGAATTAGCGGGGGGACTCCAAGAGACCCAGTACTTC.

This clonotype was recorded a few times. This sequence may be a read error, since a much larger clone differs from it by one base. The chain links TRBV18 to TRBJ1-2; unclear D gene. Germline V gene data show CDR1 as KGHSH and CDR2 as LQKENI. V was shortened by 3 bases and J by 4 bases, with 12 bases between the two germline ends. CDR3 length equals 14 residues. The CDR3 sequence: CASSPDGRGYGYTF. CDR3 sequence (DNA): TGTGCCAGCTCACCGGACGGGCGCGGCTATGGCTACACCTTC.

Worth noting for this clonotype: A far larger clone is just one base off, so this is likely a read error. The chain joins TRBV7-9 to TRBJ2-7; 10 bases match TRBD1. The V gene's germline CDR1 is SEHNR and CDR2 FQNEAQ (reference sequence). The CDR3 runs 15 residues. V dropped 3 bases and J dropped 7; count of bases not matched to a gene: 9. CDR3 loop: CASSLQTGGLSEQYF. In nucleotides, the CDR3 is TGTGCCAGCAGCTTGCAGACAGGGGGCTTGAGTGAGCAGTACTTC.

Note on this clonotype: A clone one base away is much larger, so this may be a read error. The chain couples TRBV30 to TRBJ1-5; D gene ambiguous. Germline V gene data show CDR1 as GTSNPN and CDR2 as SVGIG (reference sequence). V was pared by 0 bases and J by 7 bases, with 10 bases between. This CDR3 comprises 13 residues. CDR3 sequence: CAWSVLGGQPQHF. The DNA for the CDR3 is TGTGCCTGGAGTGTCCTGGGAGGCCAGCCCCAGCATTTT.

There are many counts of this clonotype. This chain uses TRBV7-2 with TRBJ1-5, with D uncertain. Looked up from germline, CDR1 is SGHTA and CDR2 is FQGNSA. This CDR3 has 12 residues. Trimming pared 2 bases from V and 7 bases from J, leaving 6 bases between. The CDR3 here is CASSLPRQPQHF. The CDR3 DNA sequence: TGTGCCAGCAGCTTACCCCGACAGCCCCAGCATTTT.

There are many counts of this clonotype. The V and J genes are TRBV24-1 and TRBJ2-3; no reliable D call. The germline gives CDR1 KGHDR, CDR2 SFDVKD. This CDR3 contains 12 residues. Between the trimmed V and J ends, which lost 3 bases and 6 bases, there was a span of 6 bases. CDR3 sequence (DNA): TGTGCCACCAGTGATATAGGGGATACGCAGTATTTT. Its translation: CATSDIGDTQYF.

Ten or more counts support this clonotype. In DNA form, the CDR3 reads TGTGCCAGCTCGAGGGACTCCGAAGAGACCCAGTACTTC. It yields the protein CASSRDSEETQYF. The chain couples TRBV6-1 to TRBJ2-5; TRBD2 is a possible D gene (6 bases). Germline values: CDR1 MNHNS, CDR2 SASEGT. This CDR3 has 13 residues. V shed 8 bases and J shed 3 bases, with 13 bases lying between them.

Turning to this clonotype: This clone may be a read error of a much larger clone one base away. The chain combines TRBV24-1 with TRBJ2-7; D is possibly TRBD2 (8 bases). This CDR3 contains 18 residues. The germline gives CDR1 KGHDR, CDR2 SFDVKD. Written as DNA, the CDR3 is TGTGCCACCAGTGATCCGCCGGGGGGGACAGTAATCTCCCACGAGCAGTACTTC. The encoded protein is CATSDPPGGTVISHEQYF.

This clonotype was counted ten times or more. The rearrangement joins TRBV2 to TRBJ2-7; 8 bases agree with TRBD1. There are 14 residues in the CDR3. J was trimmed by 7 bases and V by 6 bases; bases with no gene match: 11. CDR1 and CDR2 (germline): SNHLY, FYNNEI. This CDR3 is CASRRTGPMREQYF. CDR3 coding DNA: TGTGCCAGCAGGAGGACAGGGCCCATGCGTGAGCAGTACTTC.

This clonotype showed up many times. The genes are TRBV2 and TRBJ2-7; 7 bases agree with TRBD1. Germline V gives CDR1 SNHLY, CDR2 FYNNEI. With 6 bases clipped from V and 3 bases from J, the junction kept 8 bases outside the gene matches. The CDR3 has 14 residues. CDR3 amino acids: CASRVTGDHYEQYF. Written as DNA, the CDR3 is TGTGCCAGCAGAGTCACAGGGGACCACTACGAGCAGTACTTC.

This clonotype was observed a few times. The V call is TRBV2, the J call TRBJ1-3; D gene uncertain. Trimming pared 6 bases from V and 9 bases from J, leaving 9 bases between. The CDR3 has 11 amino acids. Germline lookup yields CDR1 SNHLY and CDR2 FYNNEI. For the CDR3, the DNA is TGTGCCAGCAGACAAGGACCCACCATATATTTT. Translation gives CASRQGPTIYF. Based on the CDR3 plus reference TRBV2 and TRBJ1-3, the full variable domain is EPEVTQTPSHQVTQMGQEVILRCVPISNHLYFYWYRQILGQKVEFLVSFYNNEISEKSEIFDDQFSVERPDGSNFTLKIRSTKLEDSAMYFCASRQGPTIYFGEGSWLTVV.

Turning to this clonotype: Since the CDR3 does not end with the conserved phenylalanine or tryptophan, this likely comes from a read error. V usage is TRBV4-2 and J usage is TRBJ1-5; D not resolved. The CDR3 runs to 14 residues. The V end lost 0 bases, the J end lost 1 base, and 4 bases lay between the germline ends. The germline V gene has CDR1 LGHNA and CDR2 YNFKEQ. In DNA, the CDR3 is TGTGCCAGCAGCCAAGATTGGAGCAATCAGCCCCAGCATTCT. This codes for CASSQDWSNQPQHS.

The CDR3 sequence: CASSMGRGYGVEQYF. CDR3 nucleotide sequence: TGTGCCAGCAGCATGGGACGTGGATATGGGGTCGAGCAGTACTTC. This sequence joins TRBV5-6 and TRBJ2-7, with D perhaps matching TRBD1 or TRBD2 (5 bases each). Trimming stripped 4 bases from V and 6 bases from J, with 20 bases between. Per the germline V gene, CDR1 is SGHDT and CDR2 is YYEEEE. The CDR3 extends over 15 amino acids.

The chain's CDR3 is CASSDGNSPLHF. CDR3 nucleotides: TGCGCCAGCAGTGACGGCAATTCACCCCTCCACTTT. The chain couples TRBV10-1 to TRBJ1-6; D not resolved. The V gene's germline CDR1 is WNHNN and CDR2 SYGVQD (reference sequence). Between the trimmed V and J ends, which lost 3 bases and 7 bases, there was a span of 4 bases. CDR3 size: 12 residues.

This clonotype has ten or more counts. This chain links TRBV7-2 with TRBJ2-3; possibly TRBD2 for D (6 bases). Between the trimmed V and J ends, which lost 1 base and 8 bases, there was a span of 25 bases. The germline V gene encodes CDR1 SGHTA and CDR2 FQGNSA. The CDR3 is 18 amino acids. CDR3: CASSLVEAGRFGSGTQYF. The CDR3 nucleotides read TGTGCCAGCAGCTTAGTTGAAGCGGGCAGATTCGGGTCAGGTACGCAGTATTTT.

This chain uses TRBV20-1 with TRBJ1-6; the D is unclear. CDR1 is DFQATT and CDR2 is SNEGSKA in the germline V gene (reference sequence). The CDR3 has 13 residues. V was clipped by 7 bases and J by 10 bases, with 17 bases between them. The CDR3 reads CSVRPQLESPLHF. DNA for the CDR3: TGCAGTGTTCGTCCACAACTAGAGTCACCCCTCCACTTT.